One sample yielded the 31 T cell receptor beta chains listed below, sequenced in a study of vaccination and CD4 T cells after COVID-19. The antigens for these receptors are not known. Sequencing of cultured CD4+ T cell DNA used the Oncomine TCR Beta short-read assay. TCRdb used MiXCR to reprocess the PCR reads, holding one entry per CDR3 protein. The table has 9,000 to 15,000 distinct CDR3 sequences, 50% to 75% seen once; the top ten hold under 15%. Treatment: roughly 10-day PBMC culture with coronavirus spike peptide pools or control peptides (ViraFEST assay). Input material: CD4+ T cells from blood, cultured in vitro. These receptors came from a human donor who had recovered from COVID-19.

This clonotype came up a few times. This sequence joins TRBV20-1 and TRBJ2-3, with 7 bases matching TRBD2. Germline loops: CDR1 DFQATT, CDR2 SNEGSKA (reference sequence). The CDR3 consists of 12 residues. Losses at the gene ends were 6 bases for V and 3 bases for J; bases not matched to a gene: 3. The CDR3 DNA sequence: TGCAGTGCAGGGAGGGGTACAGATACGCAGTATTTT. Translating it yields CSAGRGTDTQYF.

V gene TRBV18 combines with J gene TRBJ2-7; D might be TRBD2 (5 bases). CDR1 is KGHSH, CDR2 LQKENI, per germline. This CDR3 contains 15 residues. V shed 2 bases and J shed 3 bases, with 14 bases lying between them. The CDR3 sequence is CASSPDTRAGYEQYF. CDR3 sequence (DNA): TGTGCCAGCTCACCAGATACGCGGGCTGGCTACGAGCAGTACTTC.

This clonotype occurred a few times. The chain carries TRBV7-2 and TRBJ1-2, with no clear D. The CDR3 runs 14 residues. Trimming pared 5 bases from V and 8 bases from J, leaving 18 bases between. Germline V gene data show CDR1 as SGHTA and CDR2 as FQGNSA. The CDR3 here is CASSPRMMPWGYTF. As DNA, the CDR3 is TGTGCCAGCAGCCCGAGGATGATGCCTTGGGGCTACACCTTC.

The rearrangement uses TRBV10-3 and TRBJ1-3; unclear D gene. The germline V gene encodes CDR1 ENHRY and CDR2 SYGVKD. This CDR3 contains 14 residues. Trimming shortened V by 7 bases and J by 0 bases, and 10 bases separated the two germline ends. The CDR3 DNA sequence: TGTGCCATCAAGGCAGGCTCCTCTGGAAACACCATATATTTT. Translation gives CAIKAGSSGNTIYF.

The chain combines TRBV28 with TRBJ2-1, with 7 bases fitting TRBD2. The germline V gene has CDR1 MDHEN and CDR2 SYDVKM. The length of the CDR3 is 15 residues. V gave up 6 bases and J gave up 0 bases; unmatched junction bases: 5. The DNA for the CDR3 is TGTGCCAGCAGCCCAGCGGGGAACTCCTACAATGAGCAGTTCTTC. Translation: CASSPAGNSYNEQFF.

The chain couples TRBV2 to TRBJ1-2, with D possibly being TRBD1 (6 bases). CDR1 is SNHLY, CDR2 FYNNEI, per germline. This CDR3 has 17 residues. Trimming left V 6 bases short and J 0 bases short, with 20 bases between. The CDR3 sequence is CASRDRTYSETNYGYTF. CDR3 in DNA: TGTGCCAGCAGAGACAGGACTTACAGCGAAACTAACTATGGCTACACCTTC.

This chain uses TRBV5-4 with TRBJ2-3; 11 bases agree with TRBD1. Per germline, CDR1 SGHNT and CDR2 YYREEE (reference sequence). The CDR3 is 15 amino acids. The trim removed 3 bases at V and 3 bases at J, leaving 3 bases unmatched. The CDR3 nucleotides read TGTGCCAGCAGCTCCCGGGACAGGGGGACAGATACGCAGTATTTT. Translation: CASSSRDRGTDTQYF.

The chain is built from TRBV6-4 and TRBJ2-1; no reliable D call. Germline assignment: CDR1 MRHNA and CDR2 SNTAGT. The V end lost 3 bases, the J end lost 6 bases, and 9 bases lay between the germline ends. This CDR3 has 13 amino acids. As DNA, the CDR3 is TGTGCCAGCAGTGAATCTCCAATCAATGAGCAGTTCTTC. It is translated as CASSESPINEQFF.

The V call is TRBV18, the J call TRBJ2-5; 7 bases are a match to TRBD2. This CDR3 is 13 amino acids long. V was pared by 2 bases and J by 4 bases, with 1 base of the junction left unmatched. Germline V gene data show CDR1 as KGHSH and CDR2 as LQKENI. In DNA form, the CDR3 reads TGTGCCAGCTCACCAACGGGAGGAGAGACCCAGTACTTC. Translation gives CASSPTGGETQYF. Full variable domain (rest looked up from reference TRBV18 and TRBJ2-5): NAGVMQNPRHLVRRRGQEARLRCSPMKGHSHVYWYRQLPEEGLKFMVYLQKENIIDESGMPKERFSAEFPKEGPSILRIQQVVRGDSAAYFCASSPTGGETQYFGPGTRLLVL.

V and J are TRBV15 and TRBJ2-5; D is ambiguous. The CDR3 consists of 13 residues. The V gene lost 1 base and the J gene lost 5 bases, with 8 bases spanning the gap. Germline CDR1 is LNHNV and CDR2 is YYDKDF (reference sequence). The CDR3 spells CATSRVFVETQYF. The CDR3 DNA follows: TGTGCCACCAGCAGAGTGTTCGTGGAGACCCAGTACTTC.

The chain has TRBV29-1 and TRBJ2-3, with 13 bases lining up with TRBD2. V shed 6 bases, J shed 8 bases, and the junction held 8 bases outside the gene matches. Germline V gene lookup returns CDR1 SQVTM and CDR2 ANQGSEA. This CDR3 spans 14 amino acids. This chain's CDR3 is CSVGGTSGTVTQYF. CDR3 in DNA: TGCAGCGTGGGTGGGACTAGCGGGACGGTTACGCAGTATTTT.

This chain joins TRBV6-1 and TRBJ2-5; tentative D call: TRBD2 (6 bases). Trimming removed 6 bases from V and 7 bases from J, with 18 bases in between. The germline V gene has CDR1 MNHNS and CDR2 SASEGT. The CDR3 is 14 residues long. CDR3 protein: CASSLDGRGGTQYF. CDR3 bases: TGTGCCAGCAGCCTGGACGGGAGAGGAGGGACCCAGTACTTC.

The chain carries TRBV7-2 and TRBJ2-3, with 9 bases matching TRBD2. Germline CDR1 and CDR2: SGHTA and FQGNSA. The CDR3 has 16 amino acids. V dropped 2 bases and J dropped 5; count of bases not matched to a gene: 8. The CDR3 bases are TGTGCCAGCAGCTTACTAGGCGGGAGGGTGGGAGATACGCAGTATTTT. It translates to CASSLLGGRVGDTQYF.

The genes are TRBV30 and TRBJ1-2; no clear D gene. The germline V gene encodes CDR1 GTSNPN and CDR2 SVGIG (reference sequence). This CDR3 has 12 amino acids. Trimming cost V 2 bases and J 13 bases, with 17 bases left between them. This chain's CDR3 is CAWSRRADIFTF. CDR3 DNA sequence: TGTGCCTGGAGTCGCCGGGCGGATATCTTCACCTTC. The variable domain in full, with the rest retrieved from reference TRBV30 and TRBJ1-2, is SQTIHQWPATLVQPVGSPLSLECTVEGTSNPNLYWYRQAAGRGLQLLFYSVGIGQISSEVPQNLSASRPQDRQFILSSKKLLLSDSGFYLCAWSRRADIFTFGSGTRLTVV.

The rearrangement uses TRBV7-9 and TRBJ2-1; D ambiguous. The CDR3 runs to 15 residues. CDR1 SEHNR and CDR2 FQNEAQ come from the germline V gene (reference sequence). V lost 0 bases, J lost 4 bases, and 10 bases lay in between. CDR3 in DNA: TGTGCCAGCAGCTTAGCGGGTCTAGGATACAATGAGCAGTTCTTC. It yields the protein CASSLAGLGYNEQFF.

V gene TRBV24-1 combines with J gene TRBJ1-4; no clear D. The CDR3 spans 15 residues. V was trimmed by 4 bases and J by 8 bases, leaving 16 bases between them. The V gene's germline CDR1 is KGHDR and CDR2 SFDVKD. The CDR3 protein is CATSEGSAGKEKLFF. DNA of the CDR3: TGTGCCACCAGTGAAGGCTCGGCCGGGAAGGAAAAACTGTTTTTT.

The genes are TRBV28 and TRBJ2-5, with a tentative D call TRBD2 (6 bases). V lost 6 bases, J lost 7 bases, and 24 bases lay in between. This CDR3 region has 16 residues. From germline, CDR1 is MDHEN and CDR2 SYDVKM. CDR3 bases: TGTGCCAGCAGCGGATTTTACCGGACGGGGCGGGGGACCCAGTACTTC. Translating it yields CASSGFYRTGRGTQYF.

The V gene is TRBV20-1, the J gene TRBJ1-1; the D gene is possibly TRBD1 (6 bases). CDR3 size: 13 residues. Germline assignment: CDR1 DFQATT and CDR2 SNEGSKA (reference sequence). The CDR3: CSPWGQGNTEAFF. CDR3 sequence (DNA): TGCTCCCCCTGGGGGCAAGGGAACACTGAAGCTTTCTTT.

The chain couples TRBV6-1 to TRBJ2-3, with D possibly matching TRBD2 (6 bases). The CDR3 runs to 15 residues. CDR1 MNHNS and CDR2 SASEGT come from the germline V gene. V gave up 5 bases and J gave up 0 bases, with 12 bases separating them. The CDR3 bases are TGTGCCAGCAGTCCACTAGCACAAAGCACAGATACGCAGTATTTT. Its translation is CASSPLAQSTDTQYF.

V is TRBV5-6 and J is TRBJ2-6; D unresolved. Trimming removed 5 bases from V and 0 bases from J, with 12 bases in between. CDR3 length equals 16 residues. The germline V gene has CDR1 SGHDT and CDR2 YYEEEE. This chain's CDR3 is CASRRTGTSGANVLTF. The CDR3 nucleotides read TGTGCCAGCAGGCGGACGGGTACCTCTGGGGCCAACGTCCTGACTTTC.

The rearrangement joins TRBV7-9 to TRBJ2-7, with 9 bases lining up with TRBD1. J gave up 2 bases and V 5 bases, and 4 bases lay outside the gene matches. CDR1 is SEHNR, CDR2 FQNEAQ, per germline (reference sequence). The CDR3 is made up of 14 amino acids. The CDR3 DNA reads as TGTGCCAGCAGCCGGGGACAGGGTGCCTACGAGCAGTACTTC. Amino acids: CASSRGQGAYEQYF.

The chain couples TRBV2 to TRBJ2-3; D might be TRBD2 (5 bases). The CDR3 has 12 residues. The ends were cut back, 8 bases at V and 1 base at J, with 7 bases in the middle. The germline gives CDR1 SNHLY, CDR2 FYNNEI. CDR3 loop: CASLRGTDTQYF. The CDR3, as DNA: TGTGCCAGCTTGAGGGGCACAGATACGCAGTATTTT.

The rearrangement links TRBV28 to TRBJ1-2, with D possibly TRBD1 on 6 matching bases. Germline loops: CDR1 MDHEN, CDR2 SYDVKM. V was pared by 3 bases and J by 4 bases, with 9 bases between. CDR3 length equals 13 residues. In nucleotides, the CDR3 is TGTGCCAGCAGTTTCACAGGGCCCTATGGCTACACCTTC. Its protein product is CASSFTGPYGYTF.

The chain carries TRBV24-1 and TRBJ2-2, with unresolved D. The V end lost 3 bases, the J end lost 5 bases, and 6 bases lay between the germline ends. The CDR3 runs 13 residues. The germline V gene has CDR1 KGHDR and CDR2 SFDVKD. In DNA, the CDR3 is TGTGCCACCAGTGATCCCGATACCGGGGAGCTGTTTTTT. Translated, it gives CATSDPDTGELFF.

The chain is built from TRBV10-2 and TRBJ2-2; D perhaps matches TRBD2 (6 bases). The CDR3 covers 15 residues. V shed 8 bases and J shed 0 bases, with 13 bases lying between them. The germline CDR1 and CDR2 sequences are WSHSY and SAAADI. The CDR3 sequence is CASFSGGANTGELFF. The CDR3 bases are TGCGCCAGCTTTTCCGGCGGGGCGAACACCGGGGAGCTGTTTTTT.

By sample fraction, this clonotype is medium-sized. The chain's CDR3 is CSASKGAADYGYTF. The CDR3 DNA is TGCAGTGCTTCCAAGGGGGCAGCGGACTATGGCTACACCTTC. The chain links TRBV20-1 to TRBJ1-2; TRBD1 matches at 7 bases. CDR3 length: 14 amino acids. V lost 5 bases and J lost 3; bases outside the gene matches: 9. Germline V gene lookup returns CDR1 DFQATT and CDR2 SNEGSKA (reference sequence).

The genes are TRBV2 and TRBJ2-5; 7 positions agree with TRBD1. Germline V gives CDR1 SNHLY, CDR2 FYNNEI. This CDR3 region has 14 residues. The ends lost 8 bases at V and 2 bases at J; junction bases unmatched: 8. CDR3 sequence (DNA): TGTGCCAGCGGGTCGGGACAGATACAAGAGACCCAGTACTTC. It encodes CASGSGQIQETQYF. Together with reference TRBV2 and TRBJ2-5, the CDR3 gives the full variable domain: EPEVTQTPSHQVTQMGQEVILRCVPISNHLYFYWYRQILGQKVEFLVSFYNNEISEKSEIFDDQFSVERPDGSNFTLKIRSTKLEDSAMYFCASGSGQIQETQYFGPGTRLLVL.

The chain recombines TRBV15 with TRBJ2-1; TRBD2 agrees at 8 bases. Trimming took 0 bases from V and 9 from J; bases not matched to a gene: 10. Germline assignment: CDR1 LNHNV and CDR2 YYDKDF (reference sequence). The CDR3 covers 16 residues. DNA of the CDR3: TGTGCCACCAGCAGAGATAGCGGGATAGGAGTAGGTGAGCAGTTCTTC. Encoded protein: CATSRDSGIGVGEQFF.

V is TRBV27 and J is TRBJ2-2; TRBD1 matches 9 bases. CDR1 and CDR2 (germline): MNHEY, SMNVEV (reference sequence). The trim removed 7 bases at V and 4 bases at J, leaving 7 bases unmatched. This CDR3 is 15 amino acids long. CDR3 coding DNA: TGTGCCAGCAAACAACAGGGGGCGGGCACCGGGGAGCTGTTTTTT. Translated, it gives CASKQQGAGTGELFF.

The V gene is TRBV20-1, the J gene TRBJ2-5; the match to TRBD2 covers 8 bases. The length of the CDR3 is 15 residues. V gave up 1 base and J gave up 1 base; unmatched junction bases: 5. The V gene's germline CDR1 is DFQATT and CDR2 SNEGSKA (reference sequence). In nucleotides, the CDR3 is TGCAGTGCTAGAGTTCCGGCGGGGGGCCAAGAGACCCAGTACTTC. Residues: CSARVPAGGQETQYF.

The chain has TRBV2 and TRBJ1-5, with D tentatively TRBD1 (5 bases). CDR3 length: 14 residues. V lost 2 bases, J lost 9 bases, and 14 bases lay in between. The germline gives CDR1 SNHLY, CDR2 FYNNEI. CDR3 sequence reads: CASSESRGWRPQHF. Written as DNA, the CDR3 is TGTGCCAGCAGTGAAAGTAGGGGTTGGCGGCCCCAGCATTTT.